A selection of T cell receptor beta chains follows, all from one sample in a study of T cells in Graves' hyperthyroidism and ophthalmopathy. TCRdb reprocessed the multiplex PCR reads via MiXCR and lists one record per CDR3 protein. The sample has approximately 710,000 distinct CDR3 sequences, 15% to 20% seen once. The sample taken for sequencing was blood. The receptors were sampled from a man aged 50 to 59 with Graves' hyperthyroidism. Both conserved end residues are part of each CDR3. Fields, in order: D gene, J gene, V gene, clone size, CDR3 DNA, CDR3 protein. A D gene is named only where the DNA matches it firmly. The listing skips clone size in some rows; elsewhere it reads once, few, many or a size class.

D gene: .; J gene: TRBJ1-2; V gene: TRBV3-1; clone size: .; CDR3 DNA: TGTGCCAGCAGCCTACAGGGCCCCCTTGGCTACACCTTC; CDR3 protein: CASSLQGPLGYTF
D gene: TRBD1; J gene: TRBJ1-2; V gene: TRBV11-2; clone size: many; CDR3 DNA: TGTGCCAGCAGCTCGATGACAGGGGCAACGGGTGGCTACACCTTC; CDR3 protein: CASSSMTGATGGYTF
D gene: .; J gene: TRBJ1-2; V gene: TRBV27; clone size: .; CDR3 DNA: TGTGCCAGCAGACCCACCGGGGGGGCGTCCTATGGCTACACCTTC; CDR3 protein: CASRPTGGASYGYTF
D gene: .; J gene: TRBJ2-2; V gene: TRBV9; clone size: many; CDR3 DNA: TGTGCCAGCAGCGTAGCGGCTAGCGACCCCATCCGCACCGGGGAGCTGTTTTTT; CDR3 protein: CASSVAASDPIRTGELFF
D gene: TRBD1; J gene: TRBJ1-1; V gene: TRBV12-3/TRBV12-4; clone size: .; CDR3 DNA: TGTGCCAGCAATATAAAGGGGACAGAGATGAACACTGAAGCTTTCTTT; CDR3 protein: CASNIKGTEMNTEAFF
D gene: .; J gene: TRBJ1-5; V gene: TRBV7-8; clone size: .; CDR3 DNA: TGTGCCAGCAGCTTAAGGACGAAGGGTTCCGGCCAGCCCCAGCATTTT; CDR3 protein: CASSLRTKGSGQPQHF
D gene: .; J gene: TRBJ2-7; V gene: TRBV5-1; clone size: few; CDR3 DNA: TGCGCCAGCAGGTGGGAGTCGGGCCCCGAGCAGTACTTC; CDR3 protein: CASRWESGPEQYF
D gene: TRBD1; J gene: TRBJ1-1; V gene: TRBV28; clone size: .; CDR3 DNA: TGTGCCAGCAGCTCGACAGGGTTAACTGAAGCTTTCTTT; CDR3 protein: CASSSTGLTEAFF
D gene: .; J gene: TRBJ2-3; V gene: TRBV28; clone size: many; CDR3 DNA: TGTGCCAGCAGTTTGGTGCGGGGGCGGGGTCCCAAGGGAGATACGCAGTATTTT; CDR3 protein: CASSLVRGRGPKGDTQYF
D gene: .; J gene: TRBJ2-5; V gene: TRBV9; clone size: many; CDR3 DNA: TGTGCCAGCAGCGGTGGCGGAGTCGGGGAGACCCAGTACTTC; CDR3 protein: CASSGGGVGETQYF
D gene: .; J gene: TRBJ2-7; V gene: TRBV19; clone size: few; CDR3 DNA: TGTGCCAGTAGTATAGATCGGAGGGATTCCTACGAGCAGTACTTC; CDR3 protein: CASSIDRRDSYEQYF
D gene: TRBD1; J gene: TRBJ1-2; V gene: TRBV10-3; clone size: few; CDR3 DNA: TGTGCCATCAGTCAAATCGGGACAGGGGGAGATATTTTTGGCTACACCTTC; CDR3 protein: CAISQIGTGGDIFGYTF
D gene: TRBD1; J gene: TRBJ2-3; V gene: TRBV10-1; clone size: once; CDR3 DNA: TGCGCCAGCAGTGTTTCCAGGGGGAACACAGATACGCAGTATTTT; CDR3 protein: CASSVSRGNTDTQYF
D gene: .; J gene: TRBJ1-1; V gene: TRBV19; clone size: many; CDR3 DNA: TGTGCCAGTAGTATACTAGGCAGGTATGAAGCTTTCTTT; CDR3 protein: CASSILGRYEAFF
D gene: .; J gene: TRBJ1-6; V gene: TRBV3-1; clone size: few; CDR3 DNA: TGTGCCAGCAGCCAAGGGACGGATAATAATTCACCCCTCCACTTT; CDR3 protein: CASSQGTDNNSPLHF
D gene: .; J gene: TRBJ2-7; V gene: TRBV5-6; clone size: few; CDR3 DNA: TGTGCCAGCAGCTTGGCAGGGTGGTCAATCGAGCAGTACTTC; CDR3 protein: CASSLAGWSIEQYF
D gene: TRBD1; J gene: TRBJ1-1; V gene: TRBV11-2; clone size: many; CDR3 DNA: TGTGCCAGCAGCTTAGATTTAGGGGGCATGACTGAAGCTTTCTTT; CDR3 protein: CASSLDLGGMTEAFF
D gene: .; J gene: TRBJ2-1; V gene: TRBV9; clone size: many; CDR3 DNA: TGTGCCAGCAGCGTAACCGAATTGGAGTACAATGAGCAGTTCTTC; CDR3 protein: CASSVTELEYNEQFF
D gene: TRBD2; J gene: TRBJ2-3; V gene: TRBV28; clone size: many; CDR3 DNA: TGTGCCAGCAGTACAGATCTAGCGGGAGTGTCAGATACGCAGTATTTT; CDR3 protein: CASSTDLAGVSDTQYF
D gene: .; J gene: TRBJ2-3; V gene: TRBV7-3; clone size: many; CDR3 DNA: TGTGCCAGCAGCCCGCTACCTCCAGGGGCGATCACAGATACGCAGTATTTT; CDR3 protein: CASSPLPPGAITDTQYF
D gene: .; J gene: TRBJ2-2; V gene: TRBV11-2; clone size: .; CDR3 DNA: TGTGCCAGCAGCCCCCAATTGGGCCTCGGGACCGGGGAGCTGTTTTTT; CDR3 protein: CASSPQLGLGTGELFF
D gene: TRBD1; J gene: TRBJ1-4; V gene: TRBV29-1; clone size: many; CDR3 DNA: TGCAGCGTTGAAGTGGACGGGACAGCAAATGAAAAACTGTTTTTT; CDR3 protein: CSVEVDGTANEKLFF
D gene: .; J gene: TRBJ2-7; V gene: TRBV5-1; clone size: many; CDR3 DNA: TGCGCCAGCAGCTGGGAAACTGGACCCTACGAGCAGTACTTC; CDR3 protein: CASSWETGPYEQYF
D gene: .; J gene: TRBJ2-1; V gene: TRBV7-2; clone size: .; CDR3 DNA: TGTGCCAGCAGCTTGGACGACTACAATGAGCAGTTCTTC; CDR3 protein: CASSLDDYNEQFF
D gene: .; J gene: TRBJ1-2; V gene: TRBV11-2; clone size: .; CDR3 DNA: TGTGCCAGCAGCTTAGTGGCCGCTGGGAACTATGGCTACACCTTC; CDR3 protein: CASSLVAAGNYGYTF
D gene: TRBD2; J gene: TRBJ2-1; V gene: TRBV24-1; clone size: few; CDR3 DNA: TGTGCCACCAGTGAACCCGGGACTAGATCATCCTACAATGAGCAGTTCTTC; CDR3 protein: CATSEPGTRSSYNEQFF
D gene: .; J gene: TRBJ2-1; V gene: TRBV5-1; clone size: many; CDR3 DNA: TGCGCCAGCAGCTTGGTCCGGGGCAGGAGATACAATGAGCAGTTCTTC; CDR3 protein: CASSLVRGRRYNEQFF
D gene: TRBD2; J gene: TRBJ2-5; V gene: TRBV6-5; clone size: many; CDR3 DNA: TGTGCCAGCAGTTACGAAAGGGCGGGAGTGGATGAGACCCAGTACTTC; CDR3 protein: CASSYERAGVDETQYF
D gene: .; J gene: TRBJ2-1; V gene: TRBV7-9; clone size: few; CDR3 DNA: TGTGCCAGCAGCCCATCTAGCAAATATGAGCAGTTCTTC; CDR3 protein: CASSPSSKYEQFF
D gene: .; J gene: TRBJ2-3; V gene: TRBV30; clone size: few; CDR3 DNA: TGTGCCTGGAGTGTGGGGATAAGCACAGATACGCAGTATTTT; CDR3 protein: CAWSVGISTDTQYF
D gene: .; J gene: TRBJ2-7; V gene: TRBV10-3; clone size: many; CDR3 DNA: TGTGCCATCAGTGAGTCCAGGGGCCACACCTACGAGCAGTACTTC; CDR3 protein: CAISESRGHTYEQYF
D gene: .; J gene: TRBJ2-6; V gene: TRBV7-3; clone size: many; CDR3 DNA: TGTGCCAGCAGTGATTCTATTTCTGGGGCCAACGTCCTGACTTTC; CDR3 protein: CASSDSISGANVLTF
D gene: .; J gene: TRBJ2-1; V gene: TRBV7-3; clone size: few; CDR3 DNA: TGTGCCAGCAGCTTCGATGGTGGATACAATGAGCAGTTCTTC; CDR3 protein: CASSFDGGYNEQFF
D gene: TRBD1; J gene: TRBJ1-5; V gene: TRBV2; clone size: many; CDR3 DNA: TGTGCCAGCAGGCCTGACAGGGGTGGGCAGCCCCAGCATTTT; CDR3 protein: CASRPDRGGQPQHF
D gene: .; J gene: TRBJ1-1; V gene: TRBV30; clone size: .; CDR3 DNA: TGTGCCTGGAAGACAGAGGGCACCATGAACACTGAAGCTTTCTTT; CDR3 protein: CAWKTEGTMNTEAFF
D gene: .; J gene: TRBJ1-3; V gene: TRBV20-1; clone size: few; CDR3 DNA: TGCAGTGCTGGCCCCATGGATACTAAGGGAAACACCATATATTTT; CDR3 protein: CSAGPMDTKGNTIYF
D gene: TRBD1; J gene: TRBJ2-7; V gene: TRBV7-2; clone size: .; CDR3 DNA: TGTGCCAGCAGCTTATCAGGGGGTCTCGAGCAGTACTTC; CDR3 protein: CASSLSGGLEQYF
D gene: .; J gene: TRBJ1-2; V gene: TRBV29-1; clone size: .; CDR3 DNA: TGCAGCGTTGAACCCCAAGGAAGGAGTGGCTATGGCTACACCTTC; CDR3 protein: CSVEPQGRSGYGYTF
D gene: .; J gene: TRBJ2-3; V gene: TRBV20-1; clone size: few; CDR3 DNA: TGCAGTGTCTTAAGGCCCCCCAATACGCAGTATTTT; CDR3 protein: CSVLRPPNTQYF
D gene: .; J gene: TRBJ2-3; V gene: TRBV11-2; clone size: many; CDR3 DNA: TGTGCCAGCAGCTTGAGTAGCAGGGTGGGCACAGATACGCAGTATTTT; CDR3 protein: CASSLSSRVGTDTQYF